This T cell receptor (beta chain) was found in a study of shared clonotypes between healthy human individuals (dated by TCRdb to 2019 to 2021). A note on the overall study: The cohort comprised a couple of women and three men aged 18 to 49 years. Different laboratories and diverse techniques were used to prepare libraries and sequence TCR repertoires, to increase sequencing depth and limit assay-specific biases. Each donor's leukapheresis produced roughly between roughly 0.9 and 8.9 billion PBMCs. Per donor, three plates each were used for CD4 naive and CD4 memory, two for CD8 naive, and one for CD8 memory. The study deeply sequenced blood TCR repertoires of about 5 healthy adults to estimate repertoire size and the extent of clonotype sharing between individuals.

Results and caveats for the whole study, not just this receptor: Around 5% of naive CD4, around 3.6% of naive CD8, roughly 2.4% of memory CD4, and 0.4% of memory CD8 clonotypes were shared across several donors. Pairwise subsampling led to the expectation that sequencing depth would affect the degree of clonotype sharing among donors. Larger estimated clonotype richness was generally found for naive subsets than for memory subsets. Only blood was sampled, and tissue TCR repertoires likely differ from those in blood. Compared with non-shared clonotypes, the clonotypes found in all four sorted-subset donors had higher generation probabilities. Because the study included only a small number of donors, the genetic and exposure-history diversity represented was limited. Even with the large sequencing depth, rarefaction of the sorted-subset datasets indicated that sequencing was incomplete.

CD8 naive samples were CD45RO-negative cells positively selected for CCR7, giving a CD45RA+CCR7+ population that excluded TemRA cells. The donors were healthy, HIV-negative adults with no recently reported acute infections or vaccinations. Every donor was a Caucasian adult living in Nashville, Tennessee, USA. Blood was obtained by leukapheresis, after which PBMCs were separated by Ficoll-Histopaque density gradient centrifugation and cryopreserved in liquid nitrogen vapor phase. Analytical flow cytometry was used to check the purity and quantity of each magnetically sorted T cell population. Each sorted fraction had its genomic DNA isolated and then quantified by UV absorbance on a Nanodrop 2000c. CDR1 LNHNV and CDR2 YYDKDF were looked up in the germline V gene (reference sequence). The cysteine opens and the phenylalanine closes a CDR3 of 16 amino acids. Only CDR3 DNA is held: 48 bases, read in frame from base 1.

Using the deep immunoSEQ assay, multiplex PCR amplified TCR CDR3 regions from genomic DNA. For each cell subset, the extracted genomic DNA was distributed evenly across all wells of several immunoSEQ 96-well plates, and each plate served as one replicate. Each replicate PCR for sorted subsets received around 200 ng genomic DNA, equal to tens of thousands of T cell genomes. The purified libraries were quantified using a Qubit 3.0 fluorometer, sized with a Bioanalyzer 2100, and then quantified again using the KAPA Library Quantification kit. Each immunoSEQ 96-well plate was sequenced on its own single-read 150-cycle Illumina NextSeq 550 flow cell. Per the authors' processing: Because the immunoSEQ output included only junctional sequences and no quality scores, the filtering could not be the same as the filtering used for full-length reads. To assign V/J genes and CDR3, sequences were annotated against IMGT germline references using PyIR, a Python wrapper for IgBLAST v1.9. Reads were removed for weak V/J assignments (E-value above 1e-6), missing CDR3, stop codons, out-of-frame junctions, or ambiguous translated residues. V3J clonotypes were defined by identical inferred V gene, J gene, and CDR3 amino acid sequence. Percentage overlap between repertoires was computed as shared unique clonotypes divided by the size of the smaller repertoire. RTK rarefaction, the Chao1 estimator, and Recon v2.1 estimates of unobserved clonotypes were used to assess repertoire richness. Generation probabilities for all TCRbeta clonotypes obtained by the gDNA method from a handful of donors were computed using OLGA. The clones in this table, taken by TCRdb from immuneACCESS, are in-frame only. Not every clone is retained; where verified, under half of the shortfall comes from an unresolved V gene, and the cause of the rest is unknown. V, J and clone size were drawn from that table, and D and trimming were deduced from the DNA. This sample is represented by more than 2 million clones; over 85% of them were singletons. The top ten hold around 1.7% of the sample.

With respect to this clone: There is no known antigen for this receptor. The junction does not match germline at one end; this may be a read error.

The sequencing sample was made of naive CD8+ T cells from PBMCs. The sample's cell subset or site label, in plain terms: CD45RA+CCR7+. Recombination joined TRBV15 with TRBJ1-1; the D gene lacks a confident call. The receptor was derived from a young man in good health. Some clones in this sample may be carry-over from other donors' samples. Read as DNA, the sequence is TGTGCCACCAGCTCCACAAGACCATCTGGGAACGCTGAAGCTTTCTTT. Its translation reads: CATSSTRPSGNAEAFF.